Following are 16 T cell receptor beta chains from one sample sequenced in a study of long-term antiretroviral therapy in people with HIV. An immunoSEQ assay, version v3.0, was performed at survey level. Clones were sequenced by immunoSEQ multiplex PCR, and TCRdb holds only the in-frame ones, with some missing. The table lists some 16,000 clones, around 87% of them singletons, with approximately 12% in the top ten. The sample consisted of unsorted PBMCs, taken 0.7 years before starting antiretroviral therapy. The receptors originated from a man over 45 with HIV.

The chain joins TRBV18 to TRBJ2-7; D is unresolved. The CDR3 sequence is 11 residues long. CDR1 and CDR2 from the germline V gene are KGHSH and LQKENI. Between the trimmed V and J ends, which lost 6 bases and 3 bases, there was a span of 6 bases. CDR3 protein: CASSRSYEQYF. The CDR3 DNA reads TGTGCCAGCTCTCGGAGCTACGAGCAGTACTTC. Full variable domain (outside the CDR3, taken from reference TRBV18 and TRBJ2-7): NAGVMQNPRHLVRRRGQEARLRCSPMKGHSHVYWYRQLPEEGLKFMVYLQKENIIDESGMPKERFSAEFPKEGPSILRIQQVVRGDSAAYFCASSRSYEQYFGPGTRLTVT.

The rearrangement joins TRBV7-2 to TRBJ2-7; D remains unclear. Germline V CDR1 and CDR2: SGHTA, FQGNSA. V lost 4 bases and J lost 0, with 10 bases in between. This CDR3 comprises 14 residues. CDR3 loop: CASSSNAFSYEQYF. CDR3 bases: TGTGCCAGCAGCTCTAACGCGTTCTCCTACGAGCAGTACTTC.

This sequence joins TRBV2 and TRBJ1-1, with D unresolved. Per the germline V gene, CDR1 is SNHLY and CDR2 is FYNNEI. The CDR3 loop spans 12 amino acids. Trimming pared 8 bases from V and 4 bases from J, leaving 11 bases between. CDR3 amino acids: CASSGGSTEAFF. The CDR3 coding sequence is TGTGCCAGCTCGGGAGGGAGCACTGAAGCTTTCTTT.

The V gene is TRBV18, the J gene TRBJ2-7, with 8 nucleotides matching TRBD1. Trimming removed 6 bases from V and 2 bases from J; junction bases left unmatched: 9. Germline V CDR1 and CDR2: KGHSH, LQKENI. The CDR3 consists of 15 residues. The chain's CDR3 is CASSRSGTGTYEQYF. Here the CDR3 DNA reads TGTGCCAGCTCGCGCTCCGGGACAGGTACCTACGAGCAGTACTTC.

This clone was seen a handful of times. The chain couples TRBV2 to TRBJ2-7; 11 bases agree with TRBD1. Germline CDR1 SNHLY, CDR2 FYNNEI. The CDR3 has 17 residues. V shed 4 bases, J shed 0 bases, and the junction held 8 bases outside the gene matches. The CDR3 sequence: CASSGWGTGGHSYEQYF. The CDR3 nucleotides read TGTGCCAGCAGTGGGTGGGGGACAGGGGGGCACTCCTACGAGCAGTACTTC.

This clone was picked up one time. J is TRBJ1-3 and V is TRBV2; 8 positions match TRBD1. CDR1 and CDR2 from the germline V gene are SNHLY and FYNNEI. CDR3 length: 16 amino acids. The trim removed 7 bases at V and 1 base at J, leaving 9 bases unmatched. The CDR3 nucleotides are TGTGCCAGCAACCAACAGGGGGTAAATTCTGGAAACACCATATATTTT. Its protein product is CASNQQGVNSGNTIYF.

This clone was found once. The chain has TRBV28 and TRBJ2-6; perhaps TRBD1 as D (6 bases). The germline V and J ends were trimmed by 2 bases and 0 bases, with 11 bases remaining between them. CDR1 is MDHEN, CDR2 SYDVKM, per germline. This CDR3 has 17 residues. CDR3 loop: CASSLLTGNSGANVLTF. The CDR3 nucleotides read TGTGCCAGCAGTTTACTAACAGGGAACTCTGGGGCCAACGTCCTGACTTTC.

V gene TRBV10-3 combines with J gene TRBJ2-2; 7 bases line up with TRBD1. There are 16 residues in the CDR3. The germline V gene encodes CDR1 ENHRY and CDR2 SYGVKD. V lost 5 bases, J lost 0 bases, and 6 bases stayed unmatched. As DNA, the CDR3 is TGTGCCATCAGTAGTACCGGGACAGCGAACACCGGGGAGCTGTTTTTT. As protein: CAISSTGTANTGELFF.

This chain connects TRBV19 to TRBJ1-4, with no clear D. The V gene lost 2 bases and the J gene lost 3 bases, with 7 bases spanning the gap. Germline lookup yields CDR1 LNHDA and CDR2 SQIVND (reference sequence). CDR3 length: 14 amino acids. CDR3 sequence (DNA): TGTGCCAGTAGTATATCCGGGGCTAATGAAAAACTGTTTTTT. Translating it yields CASSISGANEKLFF.

The chain joins TRBV11-2 to TRBJ2-7, with 9 bases that match TRBD1. Per the germline V gene, CDR1 is SGHAT and CDR2 is FQNNGV. The CDR3 contains 15 residues. V shed 5 bases and J 0 bases; nucleotides not matched to a gene: 5. The CDR3 loop reads CASSRRGQGSYEQYF. CDR3 nucleotide sequence: TGTGCCAGCAGCCGCCGGGGACAGGGCTCCTACGAGCAGTACTTC.

In its sample, this clone ranks as medium-sized. The V and J genes are TRBV5-1 and TRBJ1-1, with D uncertain. This CDR3 is 11 amino acids long. V lost 0 bases and J lost 7, with 4 bases in between. Germline lookup yields CDR1 SGHRS and CDR2 YFSETQ. CDR3 nucleotide sequence: TGCGCCAGCAGCTTGGTGGGTGAAGCTTTCTTT. Protein product: CASSLVGEAFF.

The V call is TRBV7-3, the J call TRBJ2-5; no definite D call. Between the trimmed V and J ends, which lost 0 bases and 1 base, there was a span of 9 bases. The germline V gene encodes CDR1 SGHTA and CDR2 FQGTGA. This CDR3 region has 15 residues. The CDR3 region is CASSLTGYIQETQYF. The CDR3 coding sequence is TGTGCCAGCAGCTTAACAGGGTACATCCAAGAGACCCAGTACTTC.

This clone was recorded once. The rearrangement uses TRBV9 and TRBJ2-7; 7 bases are shared with TRBD1. The V gene end was trimmed by 5 bases and the J gene end by 5 bases; junction bases not matched to a gene: 13. Germline values: CDR1 SGDLS, CDR2 YYNGEE. This CDR3 contains 15 residues. CDR3 DNA: TGTGCCAGCAGTCGGGACAGTCCCCCGTATGACGAGCAGTACTTC. Its protein is CASSRDSPPYDEQYF. Full variable domain (missing parts from reference TRBV9 and TRBJ2-7): DSGVTQTPKHLITATGQRVTLRCSPRSGDLSVYWYQQSLDQGLQFLIQYYNGEERAKGNILERFSAQQFPDLHSELNLSSLELGDSALYFCASSRDSPPYDEQYFGPGTRLTVT.

CDR3 nucleotides: TGCGCCAGCAGCTTGGAGCTTAATTCACCCCTCCACTTT. Translated: CASSLELNSPLHF. V is TRBV5-1 and J is TRBJ1-6; D unclear. Germline assignment: CDR1 SGHRS and CDR2 YFSETQ. The CDR3 totals 13 residues. The V gene lost 0 bases and the J gene lost 6 bases, with 4 bases spanning the gap. Based on the CDR3 plus reference TRBV5-1 and TRBJ1-6, the full variable domain is KAGVTQTPRYLIKTRGQQVTLSCSPISGHRSVSWYQQTPGQGLQFLFEYFSETQRNKGNFPGRFSGRQFSNSRSEMNVSTLELGDSALYLCASSLELNSPLHFGNGTRLTVT.

V and J are TRBV11-2 and TRBJ2-3; no clear D gene. There are 16 residues in the CDR3. CDR1 and CDR2 (germline): SGHAT, FQNNGV. Trimming cost V 6 bases and J 4 bases, with 20 bases left between them. The CDR3 DNA reads TGTGCCAGCAGGCGCTCTAGAACCTCTTACCCAGATACGCAGTATTTT. This codes for CASRRSRTSYPDTQYF.

The chain has TRBV7-9 and TRBJ2-3; D remains unclear. CDR1 is SEHNR, CDR2 FQNEAQ, per germline (reference sequence). The CDR3 has 12 residues. V was trimmed by 5 bases and J by 2 bases, leaving 5 bases between them. CDR3 loop: CASSIDTDTQYF. The CDR3 DNA reads TGTGCCAGCAGCATAGACACAGATACGCAGTATTTT.